Listed here are 29 T cell receptor beta chains from one sample, sequenced in a study of control samples from healthy donors and cancer patients. Assay used: immunoSEQ multiplex PCR; TCRdb lists only in-frame clones, some missing. The sample shows 15,000 to 20,000 clones, around 80% of them seen only once. Sequenced sample: PBMCs. Source of these receptors: a woman in her sixties or seventies with lung cancer.

The chain recombines TRBV6-4 with TRBJ2-1; D may be TRBD2 (6 bases). CDR3 size: 13 residues. V lost 3 bases and J lost 7, with 10 bases in between. CDR1 and CDR2 (germline): MRHNA, SNTAGT. The CDR3 nucleotides read TGTGCCAGCAGTGAGGAGGGAGAGAATGAGCAGTTCTTC. As protein: CASSEEGENEQFF.

The V and J genes are TRBV10-3 and TRBJ2-7; D possibly corresponds to TRBD2 (7 bases). From germline, CDR1 is ENHRY and CDR2 SYGVKD. The CDR3 loop spans 15 amino acids. V lost 0 bases and J 3 bases, leaving 12 bases between the germline ends. The CDR3 DNA follows: TGTGCCATCAGTGAGTCGGGGGGGCAGGGCTACGAGCAGTACTTC. Its translation is CAISESGGQGYEQYF.

The chain carries TRBV25-1 and TRBJ1-2; perhaps TRBD1 as D (6 bases). There are 15 residues in the CDR3. Per the germline V gene, CDR1 is MGHDK and CDR2 is SYGVNS. Between the trimmed V and J ends, which lost 6 bases and 4 bases, there was a span of 18 bases. The CDR3 sequence: CASSLTQGSPYGYTF. The DNA for the CDR3 is TGTGCCAGCAGCCTCACCCAGGGGAGCCCCTATGGCTACACCTTC.

This chain connects TRBV28 to TRBJ2-5; 8 bases fit TRBD1. V was pared by 6 bases and J by 5 bases, with 14 bases of the junction left unmatched. The CDR3 covers 16 residues. Germline loops: CDR1 MDHEN, CDR2 SYDVKM. The CDR3 here is CASRRHPGGSLETQYF. The CDR3 bases are TGTGCCAGCAGGCGGCATCCAGGGGGCTCTTTGGAGACCCAGTACTTC. The whole variable domain, filled in from reference TRBV28 and TRBJ2-5, reads DVKVTQSSRYLVKRTGEKVFLECVQDMDHENMFWYRQDPGLGLRLIYFSYDVKMKEKGDIPEGYSVSREKKERFSLILESASTNQTSMYLCASRRHPGGSLETQYFGPGTRLLVL.

The rearrangement links TRBV27 to TRBJ2-1; no firm D call. Trimming took off 3 bases at V and 0 bases at J, with 9 bases between the two ends. The germline V gene has CDR1 MNHEY and CDR2 SMNVEV (reference sequence). The CDR3 covers 15 residues. CDR3 DNA: TGTGCCAGCAGTTTGGCCTTAAGCTCCTACAATGAGCAGTTCTTC. It yields the protein CASSLALSSYNEQFF.

The rearrangement joins TRBV5-8 to TRBJ2-3; TRBD2 matches 14 bases. CDR3 length: 16 amino acids. Germline V gene sequence: CDR1 SGHTS, CDR2 YDEGEE. The ends lost 3 bases at V and 4 bases at J; junction bases unmatched: 4. CDR3 residues: CASSSVTSGRADTQYF. The CDR3, as DNA: TGTGCCAGCAGCTCAGTGACTAGCGGGAGGGCAGATACGCAGTATTTT.

The CDR3 reads CASSLAPKGTEAFF. CDR3 bases: TGTGCCAGCAGCTTGGCCCCCAAGGGCACTGAAGCTTTCTTT. The chain joins TRBV5-5 to TRBJ1-1; D remains ambiguous. V lost 0 bases to trimming and J lost 4 bases, with 10 bases between them. Germline values: CDR1 SGHKS, CDR2 YYEKEE (reference sequence). The CDR3 runs 14 residues.

The genes are TRBV7-2 and TRBJ1-3; D not resolved. This CDR3 is built from 14 residues. Germline V lookup: CDR1 SGHTA, CDR2 FQGNSA. The V end lost 7 bases, the J end lost 0 bases, and 10 bases lay between the germline ends. DNA for the CDR3: TGTGCCAGCAAAGCTGACTTCTCTGGAAACACCATATATTTT. Protein product: CASKADFSGNTIYF.

The CDR3 DNA reads TGTGCCAGCAGCTGGAACTTCCAAGAGACCCAGTACTTC. Protein: CASSWNFQETQYF. The V gene is TRBV7-9, the J gene TRBJ2-5; no definite D call. With 4 bases removed from V and 1 base from J, the gap between germline ends came to 7 bases. CDR1 is SEHNR, CDR2 FQNEAQ, per germline (reference sequence). This CDR3 is 13 amino acids long.

This clone was counted a few times. V is TRBV5-4 and J is TRBJ2-5; 7 bases are a match to TRBD2. The CDR3 sequence is 15 residues long. Trimming cost V 3 bases and J 5 bases; bases outside gene matches: 10. Looked up from germline, CDR1 is SGHNT and CDR2 is YYREEE (reference sequence). The CDR3 is CASSSSGEGWETQYF. The CDR3 region has the DNA TGTGCCAGCAGCTCGTCTGGGGAGGGTTGGGAGACCCAGTACTTC.

This chain joins TRBV30 and TRBJ1-2; the D gene is possibly TRBD1 (5 bases). The germline V gene encodes CDR1 GTSNPN and CDR2 SVGIG (reference sequence). The CDR3 spans 15 residues. V lost 2 bases, J lost 2 bases, and 15 bases lay in between. The CDR3 sequence is CAWSYLGTLNYGYTF. DNA for the CDR3: TGTGCCTGGAGTTACCTGGGGACCCTCAACTATGGCTACACCTTC.

This clone appeared a few times. The chain couples TRBV5-1 to TRBJ2-2; TRBD1 aligns across 10 bases. Germline V CDR1 and CDR2: SGHRS, YFSETQ. The V and J ends lost 4 bases and 6 bases, in that order; junction bases with no gene match: 9. The CDR3 spans 16 residues. The CDR3 DNA reads TGCGCCAGCAGCATGACAGGGGGCCCCCTTCCCGGGGAGCTGTTTTTT. Its protein is CASSMTGGPLPGELFF.

The V gene is TRBV2, the J gene TRBJ1-6; TRBD1 matches 12 bases. CDR1 is SNHLY, CDR2 FYNNEI, per germline. The CDR3 consists of 17 residues. Unmatched junction bases numbered 10, after V lost 6 bases and J lost 7 bases. CDR3 amino acids: CASRAPGQGAGNSPLHF. The CDR3 DNA follows: TGTGCCAGCAGGGCCCCGGGACAGGGGGCGGGAAATTCACCCCTCCACTTT. The full variable domain, with the rest looked up from reference TRBV2 and TRBJ1-6, is EPEVTQTPSHQVTQMGQEVILRCVPISNHLYFYWYRQILGQKVEFLVSFYNNEISEKSEIFDDQFSVERPDGSNFTLKIRSTKLEDSAMYFCASRAPGQGAGNSPLHFGNGTRLTVT.

The chain uses TRBV21-1 and TRBJ2-1; the D call in the table, TRBD2, was not verified against the DNA. TRBV21-1 is assigned pseudogene status. The CDR3 sequence is 19 residues long. CDR3 bases: TGTGCCAGCACCATGGGACTAGCGGGACCCCGACGGGCCTACAATGAGCAGTTCTTC. Translating gives CASTMGLAGPRRAYNEQFF.

DNA of the CDR3: TGTGCCACCAGTGGACAACCGGGACGGAGGTACCAAGAGACCCAGTACTTC. Its translation is CATSGQPGRRYQETQYF. The V call is TRBV24-1, the J call TRBJ2-5; either TRBD1 or TRBD2 may supply D (5 bases each). Trimming cost V 5 bases and J 0 bases, with 18 bases left between them. This CDR3 is built from 17 residues. Germline CDR1 KGHDR, CDR2 SFDVKD.

The chain uses TRBV24-1 and TRBJ2-3, with 10 nucleotides matching TRBD2. The germline CDR1 and CDR2 sequences are KGHDR and SFDVKD. The length of the CDR3 is 15 residues. The J segment lost 1 base and the V segment lost 5 bases, leaving 2 bases of the junction unmatched. The CDR3 DNA reads as TGTGCCACCAGTGTCGGGACTAGCGGCACAGATACGCAGTATTTT. It is translated as CATSVGTSGTDTQYF.

V and J are TRBV24-1 and TRBJ2-3, with D tentatively TRBD2 (5 bases). V shed 9 bases and J shed 1 base, with 16 bases lying between them. CDR1 is KGHDR, CDR2 SFDVKD, per germline. The CDR3 loop spans 15 amino acids. Here the CDR3 DNA reads TGTGCCACCTCCGAGGAGGTTCACGGCACAGATACGCAGTATTTT. Protein product: CATSEEVHGTDTQYF.

The chain recombines TRBV7-9 with TRBJ2-3; no clear D gene. Germline V gene lookup returns CDR1 SEHNR and CDR2 FQNEAQ (reference sequence). The CDR3 totals 12 residues. This CDR3 is CASQGSTDTQYF. CDR3 coding DNA: TGTGCTTCCCAAGGGAGCACAGATACGCAGTATTTT.

The CDR3 nucleotides read TGTGCCAGCAGTGAAGAGGGCCAGGGTAAGACTGAAGCTTTCTTT. This sequence encodes CASSEEGQGKTEAFF. The chain has TRBV6-1 and TRBJ1-1; TRBD1 might be the D (5 bases). The CDR3 consists of 15 residues. CDR1 is MNHNS and CDR2 is SASEGT in the germline V gene. Between the trimmed V and J ends, which lost 1 base and 5 bases, there was a span of 14 bases.

The chain carries TRBV10-2 and TRBJ2-7; D is perhaps TRBD1 (5 bases). Germline V gives CDR1 WSHSY, CDR2 SAAADI. The CDR3 spans 14 residues. The V and J ends lost 7 bases and 3 bases respectively, with 16 bases between them. The CDR3 DNA reads TGCGCCAGCAAAATAGGTAGGGGCAGCTACGAGCAGTACTTC. Amino acid sequence: CASKIGRGSYEQYF.

As concerns this clone: Germline and junction disagree at one end, which may indicate a read error. CDR3 sequence: CASSKGTPVTDKPDF. The CDR3 region has the DNA TGTGCCAGCAGCAAAGGGACTCCCGTAACCGACAAACCGGACTTC. The chain carries TRBV11-2 and TRBJ2-5; D may be TRBD2 (6 bases). The germline V gene encodes CDR1 SGHAT and CDR2 FQNNGV. CDR3 size: 15 residues.

This clone is labeled as large (0.1 to 1%). The gene calls are TRBV29-1 and TRBJ2-1; D unclear. This CDR3 has 11 amino acids. CDR1 is SQVTM and CDR2 is ANQGSEA in the germline V gene. The germline V and J ends were trimmed by 5 bases and 9 bases, with 11 bases remaining between them. CDR3 sequence reads: CSVIGFGEQFF. The CDR3 bases are TGCAGCGTTATAGGATTCGGTGAGCAGTTCTTC.

The chain carries TRBV7-3 and TRBJ2-1, with D unclear. CDR1 is SGHTA, CDR2 FQGTGA, per germline. The germline V and J ends were trimmed by 5 bases and 0 bases, with 5 bases remaining between them. The CDR3 sequence is 13 residues long. The CDR3 region is CASSGTSYNEQFF. CDR3 in DNA: TGTGCCAGCAGCGGAACCTCCTACAATGAGCAGTTCTTC.

The genes are TRBV2 and TRBJ2-1, with a possible D match to TRBD2 (5 bases). V was cut by 6 bases and J by 8 bases, with 14 bases left in between. This CDR3 has 13 amino acids. Germline V CDR1 and CDR2: SNHLY, FYNNEI. The CDR3 region is CASSADFLDEQFF. CDR3 nucleotide sequence: TGTGCCAGCAGCGCGGACTTTCTGGATGAGCAGTTCTTC.

The chain combines TRBV6-2 or TRBV6-3 with TRBJ1-5; TRBD1 matches 7 bases. Germline CDR1 MNHEY, CDR2 SVGEGT. There are 15 residues in the CDR3. Germline trimming cut 5 bases from V and 0 bases from J; bases unmatched to any gene: 4. The CDR3 sequence is CASSRTGHSNQPQHF. The CDR3 DNA follows: TGTGCCAGCAGTCGGACAGGCCATAGCAATCAGCCCCAGCATTTT.

The genes are TRBV19 and TRBJ2-6, with D unclear. The CDR3 consists of 15 residues. Germline V gives CDR1 LNHDA, CDR2 SQIVND (reference sequence). Trimming took off 1 base at V and 2 bases at J, with 6 bases between the two ends. Here the CDR3 reads CASSIATPGANVLTF. The CDR3 DNA reads TGTGCCAGTAGTATAGCCACTCCTGGGGCCAACGTCCTGACTTTC. The variable domain in full, with the rest retrieved from reference TRBV19 and TRBJ2-6, is DGGITQSPKYLFRKEGQNVTLSCEQNLNHDAMYWYRQDPGQGLRLIYYSQIVNDFQKGDIAEGYSVSREKKESFPLTVTSAQKNPTAFYLCASSIATPGANVLTFGAGSRLTVL.

This chain links TRBV5-6 with TRBJ1-5; D unclear. The CDR3 loop spans 17 amino acids. Germline V CDR1 and CDR2: SGHDT, YYEEEE. Deletions cut 2 bases from V and 3 bases from J, with 18 bases between. In DNA, the CDR3 is TGTGCCAGCAGCTTATTCAGCTCGACGGCTTACAATCAGCCCCAGCATTTT. This sequence encodes CASSLFSSTAYNQPQHF.

V usage is TRBV19 and J usage is TRBJ1-5; 8 bases are a match to TRBD1. The germline CDR1 and CDR2 sequences are LNHDA and SQIVND (reference sequence). CDR3 length: 17 residues. V dropped 6 bases and J dropped 6; count of bases not matched to a gene: 16. The chain's CDR3 is CASRGQGFMFRTQPQHF. CDR3 nucleotide sequence: TGTGCCAGTAGAGGACAGGGTTTCATGTTTAGGACTCAGCCCCAGCATTTT.

V and J are TRBV7-2 and TRBJ2-2; maybe TRBD2 (5 bases). Germline loops: CDR1 SGHTA, CDR2 FQGNSA. There are 15 residues in the CDR3. The V and J ends lost 5 bases and 9 bases respectively, with 19 bases between them. CDR3 nucleotides: TGTGCCAGCAGCCCGAGAACGGCTAGCCGACGGGAGCTGTTTTTT. It specifies CASSPRTASRRELFF.